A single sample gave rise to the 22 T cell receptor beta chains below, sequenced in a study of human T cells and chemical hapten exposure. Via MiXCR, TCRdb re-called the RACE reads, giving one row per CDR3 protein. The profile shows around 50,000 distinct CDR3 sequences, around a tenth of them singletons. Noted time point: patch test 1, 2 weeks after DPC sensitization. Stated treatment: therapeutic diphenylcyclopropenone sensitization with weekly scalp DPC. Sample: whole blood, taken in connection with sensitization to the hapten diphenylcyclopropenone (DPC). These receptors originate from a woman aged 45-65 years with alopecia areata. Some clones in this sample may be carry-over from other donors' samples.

This chain's CDR3 is CASSSQVRGTDTQYF. The CDR3 DNA reads TGTGCCAGCAGCTCACAGGTCCGTGGGACAGATACGCAGTATTTT. The chain links TRBV27 to TRBJ2-3, with a possible D match to TRBD1 (5 bases). Germline loops: CDR1 MNHEY, CDR2 SMNVEV (reference sequence). V dropped 6 bases and J dropped 3 bases, with 16 bases sitting between them. There are 15 residues in the CDR3.

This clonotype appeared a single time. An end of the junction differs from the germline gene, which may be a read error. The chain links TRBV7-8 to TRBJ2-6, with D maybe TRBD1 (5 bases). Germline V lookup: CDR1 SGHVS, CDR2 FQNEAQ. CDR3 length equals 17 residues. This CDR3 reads CASSLVLRAGGANVPTF. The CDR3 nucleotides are TGTGCCAGCAGCTTAGTACTACGCGCTGGTGGGGCCAACGTCCCGACTTTC.

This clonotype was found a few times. The CDR3 DNA sequence: TGCGCCAGCAGCTCCACTCCGGAGAATTCACCCCTCCACTTT. This codes for CASSSTPENSPLHF. J is TRBJ1-6 and V is TRBV5-1; D unresolved. The CDR3 extends over 14 amino acids. The V end was cut by 3 bases, the J end by 7 bases, with 11 bases between. Looked up from germline, CDR1 is SGHRS and CDR2 is YFSETQ.

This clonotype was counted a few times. The CDR3 protein is CASSLQGYGYTF. The CDR3 DNA follows: TGTGCCAGCAGCTTACAGGGCTATGGCTACACCTTC. This sequence joins TRBV5-6 and TRBJ1-2, with D possibly TRBD1 on 6 matching bases. Trimming took off 2 bases at V and 4 bases at J, with 6 bases between the two ends. CDR3 length: 12 residues. Germline V gene sequence: CDR1 SGHDT, CDR2 YYEEEE.

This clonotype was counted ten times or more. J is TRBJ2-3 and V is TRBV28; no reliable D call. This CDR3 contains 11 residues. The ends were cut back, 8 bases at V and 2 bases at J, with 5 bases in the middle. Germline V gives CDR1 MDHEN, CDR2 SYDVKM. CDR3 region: CASGYTDTQYF. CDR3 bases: TGTGCCAGCGGATACACAGATACGCAGTATTTT.

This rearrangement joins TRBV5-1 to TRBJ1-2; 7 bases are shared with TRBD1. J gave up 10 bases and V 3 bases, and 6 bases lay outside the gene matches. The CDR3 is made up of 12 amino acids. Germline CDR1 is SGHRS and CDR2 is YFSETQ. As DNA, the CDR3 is TGCGCCAGCAGCTCTGGACAGGTCACCTACACCTTC. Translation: CASSSGQVTYTF.

The CDR3, as DNA: TGCAGCGTTAATTTTCAAGAGACCCAGTACTTC. Translating it yields CSVNFQETQYF. The rearrangement links TRBV29-1 to TRBJ2-5; no definite D call. The CDR3 totals 11 residues. CDR1 and CDR2 (germline): SQVTM, ANQGSEA. V was clipped by 5 bases and J by 2 bases, with 6 bases between them.

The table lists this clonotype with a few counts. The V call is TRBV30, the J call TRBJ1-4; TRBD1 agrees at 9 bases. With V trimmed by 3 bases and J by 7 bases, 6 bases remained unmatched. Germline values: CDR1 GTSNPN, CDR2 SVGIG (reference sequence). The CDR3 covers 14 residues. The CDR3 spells CAWSGTGLSEKLFF. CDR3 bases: TGTGCCTGGAGCGGGACAGGGTTATCTGAAAAACTGTTTTTT.

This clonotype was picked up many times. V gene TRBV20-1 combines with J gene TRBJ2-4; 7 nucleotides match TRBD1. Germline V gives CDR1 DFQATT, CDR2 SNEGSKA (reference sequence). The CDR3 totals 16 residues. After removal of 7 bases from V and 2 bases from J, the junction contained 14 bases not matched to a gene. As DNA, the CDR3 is TGCAGTGTACTCCCCTGGGACAGTATGTCCAAAAACATTCAGTACTTC. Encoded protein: CSVLPWDSMSKNIQYF.

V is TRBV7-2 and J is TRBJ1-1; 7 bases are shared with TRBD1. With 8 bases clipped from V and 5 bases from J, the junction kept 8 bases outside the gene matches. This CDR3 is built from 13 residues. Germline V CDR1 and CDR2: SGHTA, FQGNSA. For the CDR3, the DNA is TGTGCCAGCTCCACAGGGGTTTGGACTGAAGCTTTCTTT. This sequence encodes CASSTGVWTEAFF.

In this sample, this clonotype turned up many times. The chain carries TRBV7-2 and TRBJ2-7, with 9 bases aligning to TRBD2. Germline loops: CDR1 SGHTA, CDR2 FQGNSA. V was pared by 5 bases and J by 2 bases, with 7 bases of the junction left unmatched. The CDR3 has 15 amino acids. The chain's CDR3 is CASSPEGTSTYEQYF. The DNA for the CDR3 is TGTGCCAGCAGCCCGGAAGGGACTAGCACCTACGAGCAGTACTTC. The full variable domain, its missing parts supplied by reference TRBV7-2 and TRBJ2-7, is GAGVSQSPSNKVTEKGKDVELRCDPISGHTALYWYRQSLGQGLEFLIYFQGNSAPDKSGLPSDRFSAERTGGSVSTLTIQRTQQEDSAVYLCASSPEGTSTYEQYFGPGTRLTVT.

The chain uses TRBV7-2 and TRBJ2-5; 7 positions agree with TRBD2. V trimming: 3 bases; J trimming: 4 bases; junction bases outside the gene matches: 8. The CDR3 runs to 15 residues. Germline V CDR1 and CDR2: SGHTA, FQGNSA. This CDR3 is CASSFGGRLGETQYF. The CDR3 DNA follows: TGTGCCAGCAGCTTCGGCGGGAGATTAGGAGAGACCCAGTACTTC. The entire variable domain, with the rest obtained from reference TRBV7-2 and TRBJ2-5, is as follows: GAGVSQSPSNKVTEKGKDVELRCDPISGHTALYWYRQSLGQGLEFLIYFQGNSAPDKSGLPSDRFSAERTGGSVSTLTIQRTQQEDSAVYLCASSFGGRLGETQYFGPGTRLLVL.

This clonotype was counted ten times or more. The CDR3 DNA sequence: TGTGCCAGCAGCGCCCGACTAGCGGGAGGCCAGGGCAATGAGCAGTTCTTC. Amino acids: CASSARLAGGQGNEQFF. V gene TRBV7-8 combines with J gene TRBJ2-1; 13 positions match TRBD2. This CDR3 region has 17 residues. Germline V CDR1 and CDR2: SGHVS, FQNEAQ. Germline trimming cut 5 bases from V and 6 bases from J; bases unmatched to any gene: 10.

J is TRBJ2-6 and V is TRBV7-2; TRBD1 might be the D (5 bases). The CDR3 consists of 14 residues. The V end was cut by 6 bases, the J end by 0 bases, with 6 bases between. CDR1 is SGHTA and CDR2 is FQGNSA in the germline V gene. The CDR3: CASRTDSGANVLTF. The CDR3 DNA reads TGTGCCAGCAGGACAGACTCTGGGGCCAACGTCCTGACTTTC.

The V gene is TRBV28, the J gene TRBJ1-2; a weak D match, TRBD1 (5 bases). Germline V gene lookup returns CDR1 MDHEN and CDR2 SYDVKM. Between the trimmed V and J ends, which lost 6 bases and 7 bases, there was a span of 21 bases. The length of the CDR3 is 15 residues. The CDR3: CASRRSRVFGLGYTF. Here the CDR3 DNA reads TGTGCCAGCAGGCGAAGCAGGGTTTTCGGGCTTGGCTACACCTTC.

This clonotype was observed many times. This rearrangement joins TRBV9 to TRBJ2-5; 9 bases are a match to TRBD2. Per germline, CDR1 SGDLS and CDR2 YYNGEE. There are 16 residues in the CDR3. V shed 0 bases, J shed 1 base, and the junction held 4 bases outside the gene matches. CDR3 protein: CASSVVGSGSQETQYF. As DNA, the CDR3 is TGTGCCAGCAGCGTAGTTGGTAGCGGGAGCCAAGAGACCCAGTACTTC.

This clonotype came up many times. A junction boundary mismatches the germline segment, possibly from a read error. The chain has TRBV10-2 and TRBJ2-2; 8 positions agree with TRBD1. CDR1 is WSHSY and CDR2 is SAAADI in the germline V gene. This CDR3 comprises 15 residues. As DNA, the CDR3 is TGCGCCAGCAGAGGACAGGGCCTCCTCTTAGGCACAGAGCTTTTT. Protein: CASRGQGLLLGTELF.

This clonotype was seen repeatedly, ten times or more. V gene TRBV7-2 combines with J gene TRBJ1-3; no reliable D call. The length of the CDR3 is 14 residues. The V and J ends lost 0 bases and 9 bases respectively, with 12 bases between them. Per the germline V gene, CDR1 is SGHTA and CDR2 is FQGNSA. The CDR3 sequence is CASSLAPSSRTIYF. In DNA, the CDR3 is TGTGCCAGCAGCTTAGCGCCGAGTAGCCGCACCATATATTTT.

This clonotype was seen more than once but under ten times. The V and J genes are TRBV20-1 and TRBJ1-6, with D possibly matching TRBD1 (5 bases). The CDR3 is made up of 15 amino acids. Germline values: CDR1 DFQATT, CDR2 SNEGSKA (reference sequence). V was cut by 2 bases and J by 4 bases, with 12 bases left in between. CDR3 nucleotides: TGCAGTGCTAGAACCTCGACAGCTTATAATTCACCCCTCCACTTT. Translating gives CSARTSTAYNSPLHF.

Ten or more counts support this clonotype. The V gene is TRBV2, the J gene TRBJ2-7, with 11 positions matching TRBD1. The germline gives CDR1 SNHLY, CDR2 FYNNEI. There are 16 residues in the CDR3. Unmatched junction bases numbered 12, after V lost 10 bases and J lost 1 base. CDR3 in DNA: TGTGCCACCCGAGGACAGGGGGCGTATGAATCCTACGAGCAGTACTTC. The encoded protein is CATRGQGAYESYEQYF.

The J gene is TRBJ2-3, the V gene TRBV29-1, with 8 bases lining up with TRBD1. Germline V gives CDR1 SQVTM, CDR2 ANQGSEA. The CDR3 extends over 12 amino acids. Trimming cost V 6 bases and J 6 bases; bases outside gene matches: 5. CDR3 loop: CSVVAGGDTQYF. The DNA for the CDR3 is TGCAGCGTCGTGGCAGGGGGCGATACGCAGTATTTT.

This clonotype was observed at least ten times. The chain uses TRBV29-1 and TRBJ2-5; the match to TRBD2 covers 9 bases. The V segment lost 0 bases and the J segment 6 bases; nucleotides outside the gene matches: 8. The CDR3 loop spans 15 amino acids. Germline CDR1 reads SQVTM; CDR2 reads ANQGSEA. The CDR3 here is CSVEDWAGGPKTQYF. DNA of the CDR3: TGCAGCGTTGAAGATTGGGCGGGAGGGCCGAAGACCCAGTACTTC.